The 9 T cell receptor beta chains presented below share a single source sample, sequenced in a study of CD8 T cells in Susac syndrome. About 0.5 to 1 ug RNA was reverse transcribed with random hexamers. TCRdb reprocessed the immunoSEQ multiplex PCR reads with MiXCR, giving one entry per CDR3 protein. The sample comprises about 300,000 distinct CDR3 sequences, 65% to 90% of which are singletons, and around 0.2% rests with the top ten. The material sequenced was CD8+ T cells from PBMCs. The receptors originated from a human donor with multiple sclerosis.

This clonotype was seen more than once but under ten times. V and J are TRBV5-4 and TRBJ2-7; 10 bases are shared with TRBD2. The CDR3 loop spans 15 amino acids. With V trimmed by 0 bases and J by 3 bases, 3 bases remained unmatched. Germline V gene lookup returns CDR1 SGHNT and CDR2 YYREEE (reference sequence). The CDR3 DNA reads as TGTGCCAGCAGCTTGGATACTAGCGGGGTCTACGAGCAGTACTTC. It yields the protein CASSLDTSGVYEQYF. The complete variable domain, with remaining parts taken from reference TRBV5-4 and TRBJ2-7, reads ETGVTQSPTHLIKTRGQQVTLRCSSQSGHNTVSWYQQALGQGPQFIFQYYREEENGRGNFPPRFSGLQFPNYSSELNVNALELDDSALYLCASSLDTSGVYEQYFGPGTRLTVT.

The V call is TRBV4-3, the J call TRBJ2-7; 7 nucleotides match TRBD2. The germline V gene encodes CDR1 LGHNA and CDR2 YSLEER. The CDR3 is 16 amino acids. Trimming removed 0 bases from V and 2 bases from J; junction bases left unmatched: 7. The CDR3 sequence is CASSQDRAGAAYEQYF. The CDR3 DNA is TGCGCCAGCAGCCAAGACAGGGCGGGAGCGGCCTACGAGCAGTACTTC.

The chain employs TRBV9 and TRBJ1-5; D is uncertain. CDR1 is SGDLS and CDR2 is YYNGEE in the germline V gene. Trimming removed 0 bases at V and 5 bases at J, with 12 bases between. This CDR3 spans 15 amino acids. CDR3 nucleotides: TGTGCCAGCAGCGTAGACTTTGGCCCCTATCAGCCCCAGCATTTT. Translation: CASSVDFGPYQPQHF.

This clonotype occurred once. J is TRBJ2-7 and V is TRBV4-3; the match to TRBD1 covers 9 bases. The CDR3 sequence is 16 residues long. The germline gives CDR1 LGHNA, CDR2 YSLEER. The V gene end was trimmed by 2 bases and the J gene end by 5 bases; junction bases not matched to a gene: 10. CDR3: CASSQSLPDRGDEQYF. DNA of the CDR3: TGCGCCAGCAGCCAATCCCTACCCGACAGGGGGGACGAGCAGTACTTC.

V and J are TRBV4-3 and TRBJ2-7, with TRBD2 as a possible D gene (6 bases). Germline V gene lookup returns CDR1 LGHNA and CDR2 YSLEER. CDR3 length: 14 residues. V lost 5 bases, J lost 6 bases, and 17 bases lay in between. CDR3 residues: CASSIGRGAAEQYF. CDR3 nucleotides: TGCGCCAGCAGCATAGGGCGGGGTGCGGCCGAGCAGTACTTC.

This clonotype was detected only a few times. The rearrangement uses TRBV11-2 and TRBJ2-7; no definite D call. Trimming shortened V by 5 bases and J by 3 bases, and 5 bases separated the two germline ends. The CDR3 contains 11 residues. In germline, CDR1 is SGHAT, CDR2 FQNNGV. CDR3 region: CASSDGYEQYF. DNA of the CDR3: TGTGCCAGCAGCGACGGCTACGAGCAGTACTTC.

This chain links TRBV6-2 or TRBV6-3 with TRBJ2-7; D gene unclear. In germline, CDR1 is MNHEY, CDR2 SVGEGT. CDR3 length: 13 residues. V was clipped by 4 bases and J by 5 bases, with 12 bases between them. CDR3 in DNA: TGTGCCAGCAGTTTGGGTAGGGCCCACGAGCAGTACTTC. Its translation is CASSLGRAHEQYF.

V usage is TRBV12-3 or TRBV12-4 and J usage is TRBJ2-2; no reliable D call. This CDR3 is built from 18 residues. Trimming took 3 bases from V and 2 from J, leaving 19 bases between them. Written as DNA, the CDR3 is TGTGCCAGCAGTTTGAACCCACTCTTGACGCATAACACCGGGGAGCTGTTTTTT. This codes for CASSLNPLLTHNTGELFF.

The rearrangement joins TRBV6-6 to TRBJ2-5; 10 nucleotides match TRBD1. This CDR3 is 14 amino acids long. CDR1 is MNHNY, CDR2 SVGAGI, per germline (reference sequence). With 8 bases clipped from V and 3 bases from J, the junction kept 6 bases outside the gene matches. This CDR3 reads CASGDRGTKETQYF. CDR3 sequence (DNA): TGTGCCAGCGGGGACAGGGGAACTAAAGAGACCCAGTACTTC.